Shown below are 30 T cell receptor beta chains from a single sample sequenced in a study of T-cell memory formation after mild COVID-19. TCRdb used MiXCR to reprocess the 5' RACE reads, holding one entry per CDR3 protein. The sample carries 470,000 or so distinct CDR3 sequences, roughly 20% recorded once. Sequenced material: PBMCs or a T cell subset sorted from them (not recorded which). The receptors originated from an adult woman who had mild COVID-19 (a few samples of this study predate the infection). Cell type and time point are not known.

Many counts were recorded for this clonotype. This sequence joins TRBV10-3 and TRBJ2-7; 9 positions agree with TRBD2. Losses at the gene ends were 3 bases for V and 2 bases for J; bases not matched to a gene: 5. The germline V gene encodes CDR1 ENHRY and CDR2 SYGVKD. The CDR3 runs 15 residues. CDR3 loop: CAISDPGLAAYEQYF. The CDR3 bases are TGTGCCATCAGTGACCCGGGACTAGCCGCCTACGAGCAGTACTTC.

The table lists this clonotype with a few counts. The CDR3 here is CSVIADRGPGSNEQFF. The CDR3, as DNA: TGCAGCGTTATCGCGGACAGGGGGCCAGGATCCAATGAGCAGTTCTTC. The V gene is TRBV29-1, the J gene TRBJ2-1; 11 bases agree with TRBD1. J was trimmed by 6 bases and V by 5 bases; bases with no gene match: 12. Germline V gene sequence: CDR1 SQVTM, CDR2 ANQGSEA. This CDR3 is built from 16 residues.

Ten or more counts support this clonotype. The genes are TRBV28 and TRBJ2-1; 9 bases map to TRBD2. The trim removed 3 bases at V and 4 bases at J, leaving 4 bases unmatched. Germline-derived CDR1 and CDR2 are MDHEN and SYDVKM. This CDR3 contains 15 residues. DNA of the CDR3: TGTGCCAGCAGTTTGGGCGGGAGGGTTTACAATGAGCAGTTCTTC. Protein product: CASSLGGRVYNEQFF.

V and J are TRBV29-1 and TRBJ1-1; D is perhaps TRBD1 (6 bases). Germline assignment: CDR1 SQVTM and CDR2 ANQGSEA. Trimming removed 7 bases at V and 0 bases at J, with 15 bases between. This CDR3 is 14 amino acids long. Written as DNA, the CDR3 is TGCAGCGGATTTGACGGGGACATGAACACTGAAGCTTTCTTT. Protein sequence: CSGFDGDMNTEAFF.

The rearrangement joins TRBV29-1 to TRBJ2-5; D unresolved. Germline V gene lookup returns CDR1 SQVTM and CDR2 ANQGSEA. V was trimmed by 5 bases and J by 4 bases, leaving 8 bases between them. This CDR3 region has 11 residues. DNA for the CDR3: TGCAGCGTTCTAGTTCTAGAGACCCAGTACTTC. Its protein is CSVLVLETQYF.

This rearrangement joins TRBV5-1 to TRBJ1-2; the match to TRBD1 covers 7 bases. Trimming took 4 bases from V and 5 from J; bases not matched to a gene: 11. CDR1 is SGHRS and CDR2 is YFSETQ in the germline V gene. The CDR3 consists of 15 residues. The CDR3 is CASSLTGVAAYGYTF. Here the CDR3 DNA reads TGCGCCAGCAGCCTCACAGGGGTTGCGGCTTATGGCTACACCTTC.

V and J are TRBV21-1 and TRBJ2-5; the table's D call, TRBD1, has no DNA check behind it. TRBV21-1 is assigned pseudogene status. This CDR3 is 17 amino acids long. CDR3 sequence: CASSRVTGPRWKETQYF. DNA of the CDR3: TGTGCCAGCAGCAGGGTGACAGGCCCGAGGTGGAAAGAGACCCAGTACTTC.

J is TRBJ2-2 and V is TRBV24-1; perhaps TRBD2 as D (6 bases). Germline V lookup: CDR1 KGHDR, CDR2 SFDVKD. Trimming shortened V by 9 bases and J by 1 base, and 11 bases separated the two germline ends. The CDR3 covers 14 residues. The CDR3 DNA reads TGTGCCACCTCCCCGCGGGGGAACACCGGGGAGCTGTTTTTT. Encoded protein: CATSPRGNTGELFF.

This clonotype was seen a few times. CDR3 protein: CASSLADRGTEAFF. The CDR3 DNA reads TGTGCCAGCAGCTTAGCGGACAGGGGCACTGAAGCTTTCTTT. The rearrangement joins TRBV7-6 to TRBJ1-1; 9 nucleotides match TRBD1. The CDR3 is made up of 14 amino acids. CDR1 and CDR2 from the germline V gene are SGHVS and FNYEAQ. V lost 0 bases and J lost 4; bases outside the gene matches: 0.

This clonotype was seen a few times. The chain uses TRBV7-9 and TRBJ1-2, with D maybe TRBD1 (5 bases). The CDR3 extends over 13 amino acids. The V gene's germline CDR1 is SEHNR and CDR2 FQNEAQ (reference sequence). V lost 7 bases and J 8 bases, leaving 17 bases between the germline ends. This CDR3 reads CASINGGGIGYTF. The CDR3 coding sequence is TGTGCCAGCATTAACGGGGGAGGCATCGGCTACACCTTC.

This clonotype showed up just a few times. A junction boundary mismatches the germline segment, possibly from a read error. The rearrangement joins TRBV20-1 to TRBJ2-3; 9 positions agree with TRBD1. Germline CDR1 is DFQATT and CDR2 is SNEGSKA (reference sequence). The CDR3 runs 15 residues. CDR3 sequence (DNA): TGCAGTGCATGGACAGGGGACGAGGGCACGGATACGCAGTATTTT. This gives the protein CSAWTGDEGTDTQYF.

V usage is TRBV20-1 and J usage is TRBJ2-7, with D uncertain. Per germline, CDR1 DFQATT and CDR2 SNEGSKA (reference sequence). CDR3 size: 12 residues. Trimming stripped 3 bases from V and 1 base from J, with 7 bases between. The CDR3 protein is CSASDISYEQYF. The CDR3 nucleotides are TGCAGTGCTAGTGACATTTCCTACGAGCAGTACTTC.

The table lists this clonotype with a few counts. This sequence joins TRBV6-6 and TRBJ2-7, with D possibly TRBD1 on 5 matching bases. Germline CDR1 MNHNY, CDR2 SVGAGI (reference sequence). The CDR3 sequence is 14 residues long. Trimming stripped 7 bases from V and 0 bases from J, with 13 bases between. CDR3 region: CASTEQVGSYEQYF. The CDR3 nucleotides are TGTGCCAGCACCGAACAGGTGGGCTCCTACGAGCAGTACTTC.

This chain links TRBV4-1 with TRBJ1-1; D is uncertain. Between the trimmed V and J ends, which lost 2 bases and 1 base, there was a span of 5 bases. The CDR3 is 13 amino acids. Germline V gene sequence: CDR1 MGHRA, CDR2 YSYEKL. CDR3 protein: CASSQIGNTEAFF. The CDR3 DNA reads TGCGCCAGCAGCCAAATCGGGAACACTGAAGCTTTCTTT.

The gene calls are TRBV14 and TRBJ2-7; D remains ambiguous. The CDR3 has 11 amino acids. Between the trimmed V and J ends, which lost 5 bases and 7 bases, there was a span of 9 bases. Germline V gene lookup returns CDR1 SGHDN and CDR2 FVKESK. CDR3 sequence: CASSVAGEQYF. CDR3 nucleotide sequence: TGTGCCAGCAGCGTGGCCGGGGAGCAGTACTTC.

Comments on this clonotype: This is likely a read error, given that the CDR3 carries no conserved phenylalanine or tryptophan at its end. The chain employs TRBV7-6 and TRBJ2-1, with D possibly TRBD1 on 6 matching bases. The CDR3 has 13 amino acids. Trimming took 4 bases from V and 3 from J, leaving 7 bases between them. Looked up from germline, CDR1 is SGHVS and CDR2 is FNYEAQ. The CDR3 nucleotides read TGTGCCAGCAGCTCGGGACACTACAATGAGCAGTTCTTA. This codes for CASSSGHYNEQFL.

This rearrangement joins TRBV12-3 or TRBV12-4 to TRBJ2-1, with TRBD2 as a possible D gene (5 bases). The CDR3 totals 17 residues. Trimming shortened V by 6 bases and J by 1 base, and 19 bases separated the two germline ends. The CDR3 bases are TGTGCCAGCAGACCTCTTCTGCTCGGGATTTCCTACAATGAGCAGTTCTTC. It encodes CASRPLLLGISYNEQFF.

The chain carries TRBV4-2 and TRBJ1-4, with D tentatively TRBD1 (6 bases). The CDR3 loop spans 16 amino acids. Germline CDR1 reads LGHNA; CDR2 reads YNFKEQ. V lost 5 bases and J 8 bases, leaving 21 bases between the germline ends. CDR3 nucleotide sequence: TGTGCCAGCAGCACCCAACCCGGACAGTTGAACGAAAAACTGTTTTTT. Its translation is CASSTQPGQLNEKLFF.

The chain links TRBV5-6 to TRBJ2-1; the D gene is possibly TRBD1 (5 bases). The CDR3 contains 14 residues. V shed 6 bases and J shed 1 base, with 11 bases lying between them. The V gene's germline CDR1 is SGHDT and CDR2 YYEEEE. The CDR3 sequence is CASNPRVSYNEQFF. In nucleotides, the CDR3 is TGTGCCAGCAACCCCAGGGTATCCTACAATGAGCAGTTCTTC.

This clonotype was detected ten times or more. V gene TRBV18 combines with J gene TRBJ2-7; D assignment may be TRBD1 or TRBD2 (5 bases each). Trimming stripped 3 bases from V and 4 bases from J, with 19 bases between. The germline V gene encodes CDR1 KGHSH and CDR2 LQKENI. This CDR3 is built from 16 residues. DNA of the CDR3: TGTGCCAGCTCACCGCCCGGGACCGGGGCTTTATACGAGCAGTACTTC. This codes for CASSPPGTGALYEQYF. Full variable domain (rest looked up from reference TRBV18 and TRBJ2-7): NAGVMQNPRHLVRRRGQEARLRCSPMKGHSHVYWYRQLPEEGLKFMVYLQKENIIDESGMPKERFSAEFPKEGPSILRIQQVVRGDSAAYFCASSPPGTGALYEQYFGPGTRLTVT.

The chain recombines TRBV21-1 with TRBJ2-3; the table's D call of TRBD2 was not tested on the DNA. TRBV21-1 is a known pseudogene. The CDR3 runs 21 residues. The CDR3: CASSKKGASGRAGDSTDTQYF. For the CDR3, the DNA is TGTGCCAGCAGCAAAAAAGGGGCTAGCGGGAGGGCCGGGGATAGCACAGATACGCAGTATTTT.

This clonotype occurred a few times. V and J are TRBV5-1 and TRBJ1-3; D is unclear. The CDR3 contains 17 residues. Trimming removed 0 bases from V and 3 bases from J, with 16 bases in between. CDR1 SGHRS and CDR2 YFSETQ come from the germline V gene. This chain's CDR3 is CASSLEYRAFSGNTIYF. The CDR3 DNA reads TGCGCCAGCAGCTTGGAGTATCGGGCTTTCAGTGGAAACACCATATATTTT.

The sample holds a few counts of this clonotype. V usage is TRBV12-3 or TRBV12-4 and J usage is TRBJ1-1, with D hard to call. Trimming removed 4 bases from V and 4 bases from J, with 19 bases in between. This CDR3 region has 16 residues. CDR3 protein: CASSSPGSDLGTEAFF. The CDR3 region has the DNA TGTGCCAGCAGTTCGCCCGGTTCTGACTTAGGCACTGAAGCTTTCTTT.

This clonotype was detected only a few times. CDR3 loop: CAWSVSRKNQPQHF. The CDR3 DNA reads as TGTGCCTGGAGTGTAAGCAGAAAGAATCAGCCCCAGCATTTT. V is TRBV30 and J is TRBJ1-5; D is uncertain. There are 14 residues in the CDR3. Per germline, CDR1 GTSNPN and CDR2 SVGIG (reference sequence). The V gene lost 0 bases and the J gene lost 4 bases, with 10 bases spanning the gap.

This clonotype was picked up one time. This rearrangement joins TRBV11-2 to TRBJ2-1; 7 bases align to TRBD2. Germline lookup yields CDR1 SGHAT and CDR2 FQNNGV. The CDR3 is made up of 20 amino acids. The V gene end was trimmed by 0 bases and the J gene end by 0 bases; junction bases not matched to a gene: 14. The DNA of the CDR3 is TGTGCCAGCAGCTTAGATTACTTGGCGGGAGACGGTGGCTCCTACAATGAGCAGTTCTTC. It codes for CASSLDYLAGDGGSYNEQFF.

This clonotype was counted between two and nine times. The chain uses TRBV5-6 and TRBJ2-4; D call uncertain. Trimming removed 0 bases from V and 11 bases from J, with 12 bases in between. The CDR3 loop spans 13 amino acids. CDR1 is SGHDT, CDR2 YYEEEE, per germline. CDR3 in DNA: TGTGCCAGCAGCTTGGGTATCACCCCCCTTCAGTACTTC. Translating it yields CASSLGITPLQYF.

V and J are TRBV4-3 and TRBJ2-7; D is perhaps TRBD1 (5 bases). CDR3 length: 13 residues. Trimming stripped 3 bases from V and 6 bases from J, with 12 bases between. In germline, CDR1 is LGHNA, CDR2 YSLEER. CDR3 region: CASSHVLGREQYF. As DNA, the CDR3 is TGCGCCAGCAGCCACGTCTTGGGGCGCGAGCAGTACTTC.

V gene TRBV19 combines with J gene TRBJ1-1; 8 nucleotides align to TRBD1. The CDR3 loop spans 14 amino acids. Germline loops: CDR1 LNHDA, CDR2 SQIVND (reference sequence). V lost 5 bases, J lost 3 bases, and 5 bases stayed unmatched. The CDR3: CASSRMGQDTEAFF. The CDR3 DNA is TGTGCCAGTAGTCGAATGGGACAGGACACTGAAGCTTTCTTT.

This clonotype appeared many times. The chain carries TRBV4-3 and TRBJ2-7; D may match TRBD1 or TRBD2 (6 bases each). The CDR3 contains 18 residues. V gave up 0 bases and J gave up 1 base, with 19 bases separating them. Germline values: CDR1 LGHNA, CDR2 YSLEER. This CDR3 is CASSQDRGRQTASYEQYF. DNA of the CDR3: TGCGCCAGCAGCCAAGACCGGGGGCGGCAAACCGCTTCCTACGAGCAGTACTTC.

This clonotype occurred many times. J is TRBJ2-2 and V is TRBV29-1, with 9 positions matching TRBD2. Germline V gene lookup returns CDR1 SQVTM and CDR2 ANQGSEA. The V segment lost 4 bases and the J segment 1 base; nucleotides outside the gene matches: 4. CDR3 size: 15 residues. The DNA for the CDR3 is TGCAGCGTTGTGCGGGGGGGGATGAACACCGGGGAGCTGTTTTTT. It codes for CSVVRGGMNTGELFF.